Reported below is one T cell receptor beta chain. Its antigen is undetermined. The sample originates from a study of T cell responses to AZD1222 COVID-19 vaccine. This table comes from immunoSEQ multiplex PCR, and its TCRdb copy is limited to in-frame clones, with some not included. The sample carries about 140,000 clones, almost 95% recorded once. Germline-derived CDR1 and CDR2 are SGHRS and YFSETQ. V was clipped by 0 bases and J by 9 bases; unmatched bases: 12. The CDR3 length is 16 residues. Findings of the study overall: Mostly white British, mostly female donors; authors suggested clonal diversity may be underestimated. Researchers report vaccine-associated CD4 TCRs spanning spike, with dominance at 160-218 and 743-854.

Specimen: peripheral blood, collected 28 days after the second AZD1222 dose. This receptor was taken from an adult who received the AZD1222 COVID-19 vaccine. This sequence joins TRBV5-1 and TRBJ2-1; 7 bases match TRBD2. Written as DNA, the CDR3 is TGCGCCAGCAGCTTGGTTCCTAGCGGCCCTTCCGGTGAGCAGTTCTTC. Protein sequence: CASSLVPSGPSGEQFF.